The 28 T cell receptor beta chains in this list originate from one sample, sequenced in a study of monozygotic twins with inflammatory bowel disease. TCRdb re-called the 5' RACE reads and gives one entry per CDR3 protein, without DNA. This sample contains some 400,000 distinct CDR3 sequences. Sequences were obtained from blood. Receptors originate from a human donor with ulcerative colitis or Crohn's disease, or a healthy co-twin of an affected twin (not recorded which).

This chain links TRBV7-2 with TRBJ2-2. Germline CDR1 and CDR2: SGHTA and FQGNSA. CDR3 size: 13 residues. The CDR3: CASSLRSDGELFF. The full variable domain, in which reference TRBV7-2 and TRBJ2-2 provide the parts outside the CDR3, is GAGVSQSPSNKVTEKGKDVELRCDPISGHTALYWYRQSLGQGLEFLIYFQGNSAPDKSGLPSDRFSAERTGGSVSTLTIQRTQQEDSAVYLCASSLRSDGELFFGEGSRLTVL.

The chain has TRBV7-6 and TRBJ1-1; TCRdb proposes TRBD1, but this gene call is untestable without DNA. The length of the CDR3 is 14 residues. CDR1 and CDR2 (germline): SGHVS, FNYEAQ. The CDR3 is CASSLSGTNTEAFF. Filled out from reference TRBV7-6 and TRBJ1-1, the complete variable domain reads GAGVSQSPRYKVTKRGQDVALRCDPISGHVSLYWYRQALGQGPEFLTYFNYEAQQDKSGLPNDRFSAERPEGSISTLTIQRTEQRDSAMYRCASSLSGTNTEAFFGQGTRLTVV.

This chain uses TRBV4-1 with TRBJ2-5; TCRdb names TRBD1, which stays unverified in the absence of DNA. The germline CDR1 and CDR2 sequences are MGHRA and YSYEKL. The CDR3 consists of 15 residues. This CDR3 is CASSSRWPHQETQYF.

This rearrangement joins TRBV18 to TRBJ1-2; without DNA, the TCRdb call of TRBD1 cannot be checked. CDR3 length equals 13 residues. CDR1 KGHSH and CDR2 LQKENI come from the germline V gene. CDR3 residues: CASSPDRGSGYTF.

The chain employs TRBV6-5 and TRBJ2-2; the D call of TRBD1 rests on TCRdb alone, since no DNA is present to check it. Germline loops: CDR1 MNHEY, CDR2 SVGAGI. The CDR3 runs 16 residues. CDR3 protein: CASSYRGGTNTGELFF.

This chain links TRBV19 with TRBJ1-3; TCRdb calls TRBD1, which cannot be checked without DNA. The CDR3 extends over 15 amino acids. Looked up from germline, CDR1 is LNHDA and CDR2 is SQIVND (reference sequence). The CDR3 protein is CASSDSFIAGNTIYF.

CDR3 residues: CASSSSDSEAFF. The V and J genes are TRBV7-9 and TRBJ1-1. Per the germline V gene, CDR1 is SEHNR and CDR2 is FQNEAQ (reference sequence). The length of the CDR3 is 12 residues.

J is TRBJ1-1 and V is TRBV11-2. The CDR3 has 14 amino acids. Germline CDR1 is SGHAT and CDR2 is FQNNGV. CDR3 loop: CASSFVSVNTEAFF.

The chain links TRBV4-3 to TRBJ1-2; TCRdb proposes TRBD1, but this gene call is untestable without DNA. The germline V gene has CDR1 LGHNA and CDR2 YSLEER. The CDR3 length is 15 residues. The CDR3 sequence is CASSQDRREYYGYTF.

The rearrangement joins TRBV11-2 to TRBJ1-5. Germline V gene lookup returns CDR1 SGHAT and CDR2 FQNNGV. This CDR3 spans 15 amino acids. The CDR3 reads CASSLTADSNQPQHF. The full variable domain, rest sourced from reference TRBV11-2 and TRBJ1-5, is EAGVAQSPRYKIIEKRQSVAFWCNPISGHATLYWYQQILGQGPKLLIQFQNNGVVDDSQLPKDRFSAERLKGVDSTLKIQPAKLEDSAVYLCASSLTADSNQPQHFGDGTRLSIL.

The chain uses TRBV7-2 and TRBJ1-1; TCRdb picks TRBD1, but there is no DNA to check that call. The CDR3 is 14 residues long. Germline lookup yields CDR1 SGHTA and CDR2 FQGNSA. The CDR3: CASSLGQGRAEAFF.

The CDR3 sequence: CASSSTAKNEQYF. The chain carries TRBV7-2 and TRBJ2-7. This CDR3 is 13 amino acids long. CDR1 is SGHTA and CDR2 is FQGNSA in the germline V gene. The full variable domain, rest sourced from reference TRBV7-2 and TRBJ2-7, is GAGVSQSPSNKVTEKGKDVELRCDPISGHTALYWYRQSLGQGLEFLIYFQGNSAPDKSGLPSDRFSAERTGGSVSTLTIQRTQQEDSAVYLCASSSTAKNEQYFGPGTRLTVT.

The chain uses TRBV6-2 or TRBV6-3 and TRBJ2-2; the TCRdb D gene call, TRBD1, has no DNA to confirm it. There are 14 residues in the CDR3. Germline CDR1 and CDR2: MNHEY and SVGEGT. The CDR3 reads CAVRDREGIGELFF.

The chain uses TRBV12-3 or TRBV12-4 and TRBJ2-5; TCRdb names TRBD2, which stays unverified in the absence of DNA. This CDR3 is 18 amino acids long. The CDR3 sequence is CASSLAFGLSSGGETQYF.

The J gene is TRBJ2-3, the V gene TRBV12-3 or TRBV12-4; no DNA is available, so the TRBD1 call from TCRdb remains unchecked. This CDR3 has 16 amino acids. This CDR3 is CASTLGGGRSTDTQYF.

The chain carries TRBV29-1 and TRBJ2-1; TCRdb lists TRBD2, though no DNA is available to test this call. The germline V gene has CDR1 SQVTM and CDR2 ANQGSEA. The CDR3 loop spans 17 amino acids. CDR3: CSVEDPTAGDEGDEQFF.

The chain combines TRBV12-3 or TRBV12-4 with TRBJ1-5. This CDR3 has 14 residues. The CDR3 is CASSFGPSNQPQHF.

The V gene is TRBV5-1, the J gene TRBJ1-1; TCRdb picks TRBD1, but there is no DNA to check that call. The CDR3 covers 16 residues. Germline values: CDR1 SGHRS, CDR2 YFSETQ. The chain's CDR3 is CASSSPDRVGNTEAFF.

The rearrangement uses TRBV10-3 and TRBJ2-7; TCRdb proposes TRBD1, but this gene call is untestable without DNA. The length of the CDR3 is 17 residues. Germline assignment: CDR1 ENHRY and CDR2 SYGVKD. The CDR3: CAISEPDDPFTSYEQYF.

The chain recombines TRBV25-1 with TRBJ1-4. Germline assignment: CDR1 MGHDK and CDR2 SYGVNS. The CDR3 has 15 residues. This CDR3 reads CASSDPIGVNEKLFF.

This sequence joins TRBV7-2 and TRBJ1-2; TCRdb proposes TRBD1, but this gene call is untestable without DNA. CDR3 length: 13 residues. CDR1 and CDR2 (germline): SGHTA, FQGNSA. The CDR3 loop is CASSLGQPYGYTF.

The CDR3 region is CASSSGRGYYEQYF. This sequence joins TRBV7-2 and TRBJ2-7; TCRdb's D call, TRBD1, is unchecked because there is no DNA. The CDR3 contains 14 residues. Germline V gene lookup returns CDR1 SGHTA and CDR2 FQGNSA.

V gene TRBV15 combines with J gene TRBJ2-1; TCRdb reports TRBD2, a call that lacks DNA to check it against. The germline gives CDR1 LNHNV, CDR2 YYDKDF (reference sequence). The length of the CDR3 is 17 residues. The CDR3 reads CATSRDGLASGPSEQFF.

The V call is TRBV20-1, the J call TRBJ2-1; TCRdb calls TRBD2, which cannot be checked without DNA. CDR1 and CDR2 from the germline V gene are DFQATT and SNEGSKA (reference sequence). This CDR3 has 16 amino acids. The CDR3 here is CSAPSRLAGGYNEQFF.

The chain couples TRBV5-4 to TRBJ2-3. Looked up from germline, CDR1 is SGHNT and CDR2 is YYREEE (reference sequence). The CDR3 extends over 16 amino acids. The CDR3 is CASSGSRTAFTDTQYF.

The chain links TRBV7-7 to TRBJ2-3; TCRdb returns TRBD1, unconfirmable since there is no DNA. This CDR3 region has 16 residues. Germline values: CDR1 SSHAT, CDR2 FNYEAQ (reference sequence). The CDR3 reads CASTPLEGGVADTQYF.

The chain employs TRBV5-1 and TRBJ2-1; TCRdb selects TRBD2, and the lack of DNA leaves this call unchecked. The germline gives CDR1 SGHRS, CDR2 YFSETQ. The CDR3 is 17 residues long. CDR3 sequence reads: CASSSPSGVLSYNEQFF.

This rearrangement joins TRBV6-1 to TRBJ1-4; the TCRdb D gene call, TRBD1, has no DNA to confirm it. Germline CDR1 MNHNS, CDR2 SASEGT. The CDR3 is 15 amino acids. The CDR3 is CASSRQGSKQEKLFF.